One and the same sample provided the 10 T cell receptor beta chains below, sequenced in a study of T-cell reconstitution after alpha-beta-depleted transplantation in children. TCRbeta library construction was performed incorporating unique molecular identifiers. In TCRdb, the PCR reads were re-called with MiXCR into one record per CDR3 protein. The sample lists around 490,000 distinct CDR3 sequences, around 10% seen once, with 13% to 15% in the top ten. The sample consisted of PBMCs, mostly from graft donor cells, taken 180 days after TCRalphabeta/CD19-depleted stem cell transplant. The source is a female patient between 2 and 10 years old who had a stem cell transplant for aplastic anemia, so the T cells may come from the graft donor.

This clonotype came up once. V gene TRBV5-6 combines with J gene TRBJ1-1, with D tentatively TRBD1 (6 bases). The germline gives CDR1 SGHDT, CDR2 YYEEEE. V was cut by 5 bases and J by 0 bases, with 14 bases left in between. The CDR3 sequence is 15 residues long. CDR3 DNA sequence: TGTGCCAGCAGGTTCAACAGGGTCATGAACACTGAAGCTTTCTTT. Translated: CASRFNRVMNTEAFF. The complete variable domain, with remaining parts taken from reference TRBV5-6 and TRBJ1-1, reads DAGVTQSPTHLIKTRGQQVTLRCSPKSGHDTVSWYQQALGQGPQFIFQYYEEEERQRGNFPDRFSGHQFPNYSSELNVNALLLGDSALYLCASRFNRVMNTEAFFGQGTRLTVV.

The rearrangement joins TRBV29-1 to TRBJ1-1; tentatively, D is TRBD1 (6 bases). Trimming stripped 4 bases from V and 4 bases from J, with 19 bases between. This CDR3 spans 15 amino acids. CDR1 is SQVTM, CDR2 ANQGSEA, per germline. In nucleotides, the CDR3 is TGCAGCGTTGCCTGGCGGGGGCAGGGAGGCACTGAAGCTTTCTTT. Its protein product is CSVAWRGQGGTEAFF.

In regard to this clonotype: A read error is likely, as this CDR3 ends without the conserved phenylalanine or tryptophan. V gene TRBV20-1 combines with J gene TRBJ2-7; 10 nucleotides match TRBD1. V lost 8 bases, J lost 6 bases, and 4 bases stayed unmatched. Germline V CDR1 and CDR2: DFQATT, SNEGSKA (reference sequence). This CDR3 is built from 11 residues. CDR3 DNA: TGCAGTCCTGACAGGGGGCGCGAGCAGTACTTG. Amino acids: CSPDRGREQYL.

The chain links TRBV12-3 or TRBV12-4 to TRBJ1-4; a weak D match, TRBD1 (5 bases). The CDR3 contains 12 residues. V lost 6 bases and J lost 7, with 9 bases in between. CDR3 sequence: CASRGPGEKLFF. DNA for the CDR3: TGTGCCAGCAGGGGACCCGGTGAAAAACTGTTTTTT.

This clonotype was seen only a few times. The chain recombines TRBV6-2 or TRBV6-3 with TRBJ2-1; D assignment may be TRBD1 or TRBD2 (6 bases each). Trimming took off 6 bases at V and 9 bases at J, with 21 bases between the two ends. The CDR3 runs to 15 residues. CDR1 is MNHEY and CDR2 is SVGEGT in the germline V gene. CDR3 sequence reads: CASSPRRGRGGEQFF. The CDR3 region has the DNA TGTGCCAGCAGCCCCAGGAGGGGCAGGGGTGGTGAGCAGTTCTTC.

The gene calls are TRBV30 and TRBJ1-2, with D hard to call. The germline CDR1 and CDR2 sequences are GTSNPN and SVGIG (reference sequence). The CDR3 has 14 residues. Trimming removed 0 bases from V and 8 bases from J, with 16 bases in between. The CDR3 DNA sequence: TGTGCCTGGAGTGTCGGACGGAGCGTTCGCGGCTACACCTTC. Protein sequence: CAWSVGRSVRGYTF. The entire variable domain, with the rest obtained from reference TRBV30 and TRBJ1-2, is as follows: SQTIHQWPATLVQPVGSPLSLECTVEGTSNPNLYWYRQAAGRGLQLLFYSVGIGQISSEVPQNLSASRPQDRQFILSSKKLLLSDSGFYLCAWSVGRSVRGYTFGSGTRLTVV.

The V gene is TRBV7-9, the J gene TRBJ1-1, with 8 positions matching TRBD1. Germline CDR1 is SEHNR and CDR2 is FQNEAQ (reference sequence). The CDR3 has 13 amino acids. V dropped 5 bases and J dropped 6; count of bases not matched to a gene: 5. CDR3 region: CASSPTGGAEAFF. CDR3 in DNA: TGTGCCAGCAGCCCCACAGGGGGAGCTGAAGCTTTCTTT.

The chain's CDR3 is CASSVTYEQYF. The DNA for the CDR3 is TGTGCCAGCTCCGTTACCTACGAGCAGTACTTC. This chain connects TRBV28 to TRBJ2-7; D is uncertain. Germline-derived CDR1 and CDR2 are MDHEN and SYDVKM. Trimming pared 8 bases from V and 2 bases from J, leaving 7 bases between. CDR3 length equals 11 residues.

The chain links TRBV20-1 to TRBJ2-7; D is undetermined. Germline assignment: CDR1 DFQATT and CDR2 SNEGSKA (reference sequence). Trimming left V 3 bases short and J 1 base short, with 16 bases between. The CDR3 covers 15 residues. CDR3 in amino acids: CSASYLGYGSYEQYV. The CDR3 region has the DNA TGCAGTGCTAGTTACCTCGGGTACGGGTCCTACGAGCAGTACGTC.

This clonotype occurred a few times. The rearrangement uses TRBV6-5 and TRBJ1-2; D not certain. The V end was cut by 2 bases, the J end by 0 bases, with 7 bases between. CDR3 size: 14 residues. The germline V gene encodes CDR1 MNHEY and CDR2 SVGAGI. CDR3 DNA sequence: TGTGCCAGCAGTTACAGCCTCACTAACTATGGCTACACCTTC. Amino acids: CASSYSLTNYGYTF.